This T cell receptor beta chain was profiled in a study of T cell repertoires in aging, cancer and after chemotherapy. Rearranged V-D-J TRB sequences were amplified with a mixed TRB-A/B primer pool. TCRdb independently ran MiXCR on the multiplex PCR reads; one entry per CDR3 protein. The sample includes about 2,000 distinct CDR3 sequences, around 20% of them seen just once. Amplification of TCR beta used genomic DNA extracted from peripheral blood. The ends were cut back, 1 base at V and 7 bases at J, with 11 bases in the middle. The germline V gene has CDR1 DFQATT and CDR2 SNEGSKA (reference sequence). This CDR3 is built from 13 residues. This clonotype was seen only a few times.

V and J are TRBV20-1 and TRBJ2-1; no reliable D call. The sequenced sample consisted of blood. This receptor was identified in a human donor with a solid tumor. CDR3 loop: CSARGKKPNEQFF. CDR3 sequence (DNA): TGCAGTGCTAGAGGGAAAAAGCCGAATGAGCAGTTCTTC.